A single sample is the source of the 22 T cell receptor beta chains below, sequenced in a study of T cells in Graves' hyperthyroidism and ophthalmopathy (dated by TCRdb to the late 2010s). The method behind the library was multiplex PCR. Sequencing instrument: Illumina HiSeq 2000. Amplification of TCR beta CDR3 regions was carried out from RNA transcripts. The TCR CDR3 was subjected to a first round of RT-PCR using the HTBI primer set and the Qiagen OneStep RT-PCR kit. TCRdb reanalyzed the raw reads on its own, using fastp at Q25 for trimming and MiXCR for clone calling, and kept in-frame beta chains. Each entry merges the rows of one CDR3 protein and shows their most common DNA and genes. The sample profile shows under 650,000 distinct CDR3 sequences; 16% of them were found once. In total, the top ten clones hold over 3.5% of the sample. The sample comprised blood. The origin of the receptors is a woman between 25 and 40 years old with Graves' hyperthyroidism.

V is TRBV30 and J is TRBJ2-3, with D perhaps TRBD2 (6 bases). The CDR3 covers 18 residues. Germline CDR1 reads GTSNPN; CDR2 reads SVGIG (reference sequence). V lost 3 bases and J lost 0, with 22 bases in between. CDR3: CAWSGGFSRYFSTDTQYF. The CDR3 nucleotides are TGTGCCTGGAGCGGGGGTTTCTCTAGGTATTTTAGCACAGATACGCAGTATTTT.

The rearrangement links TRBV27 to TRBJ1-6; D possibly corresponds to TRBD1 (5 bases). V dropped 5 bases and J dropped 7 bases, with 21 bases sitting between them. The CDR3 sequence is 17 residues long. CDR1 is MNHEY and CDR2 is SMNVEV in the germline V gene (reference sequence). The CDR3 loop reads CASSPYPMGERNSPLHF. The DNA for the CDR3 is TGTGCCAGCAGTCCATACCCGATGGGGGAAAGGAATTCACCCCTCCACTTT.

This clonotype has a handful of counts. This chain links TRBV6-2 or TRBV6-3 with TRBJ1-5, with D perhaps matching TRBD1 (6 bases). Germline V gene sequence: CDR1 MNHEY, CDR2 SVGEGT. Between the trimmed V and J ends, which lost 2 bases and 8 bases, there was a span of 13 bases. This CDR3 is 14 amino acids long. The CDR3 coding sequence is TGTGCCAGCAGTTACGGGACACACTCAGAGCCCCAGCATTTT. Translation gives CASSYGTHSEPQHF.

This clonotype was counted a few times. The V call is TRBV4-2, the J call TRBJ2-7, with 12 bases that match TRBD2. The CDR3 is 16 residues long. The trim removed 1 base at V and 4 bases at J, leaving 5 bases unmatched. Germline V CDR1 and CDR2: LGHNA, YNFKEQ. CDR3 bases: TGTGCCAGCAGCCAAGGGACTAGCGGGACTCTATACGAGCAGTACTTC. Its translation: CASSQGTSGTLYEQYF.

This clonotype was detected many times. The chain combines TRBV30 with TRBJ2-5; the match to TRBD2 covers 9 bases. This CDR3 spans 14 amino acids. J lost 4 bases, V lost 7 bases, and 10 bases had no gene match. Germline assignment: CDR1 GTSNPN and CDR2 SVGIG (reference sequence). CDR3 nucleotides: TGTGCCTCCGACTTAGGACTAGCGAGAGAGACCCAGTACTTC. Its translation is CASDLGLARETQYF.

This clonotype was counted a few times. The chain links TRBV7-3 to TRBJ2-3; 7 bases are a match to TRBD1. The V gene's germline CDR1 is SGHTA and CDR2 FQGTGA. The V gene end was trimmed by 0 bases and the J gene end by 2 bases; junction bases not matched to a gene: 5. The CDR3 consists of 16 residues. The CDR3 spells CASSLTRDSNTDTQYF. The CDR3 DNA sequence: TGTGCCAGCAGCTTAACCCGGGACAGTAACACAGATACGCAGTATTTT.

This clonotype turned up a few times. The rearrangement joins TRBV2 to TRBJ2-7; D is possibly TRBD1 or TRBD2 (5 bases each). The germline V gene has CDR1 SNHLY and CDR2 FYNNEI. The V end lost 3 bases, the J end lost 2 bases, and 11 bases lay between the germline ends. This CDR3 has 14 amino acids. The CDR3 is CASSDGTDAYEQYF. In nucleotides, the CDR3 is TGTGCCAGCAGTGATGGGACGGATGCCTACGAGCAGTACTTC. The whole variable domain, remainder taken from reference TRBV2 and TRBJ2-7, is EPEVTQTPSHQVTQMGQEVILRCVPISNHLYFYWYRQILGQKVEFLVSFYNNEISEKSEIFDDQFSVERPDGSNFTLKIRSTKLEDSAMYFCASSDGTDAYEQYFGPGTRLTVT.

Written as DNA, the CDR3 is TGTGCCACCAGCAGCGGCGGATACGAGCAGTACTTC. Amino acids: CATSSGGYEQYF. The chain has TRBV15 and TRBJ2-7; D unclear. The germline V gene has CDR1 LNHNV and CDR2 YYDKDF (reference sequence). Trimming removed 3 bases from V and 4 bases from J, with 7 bases in between. The CDR3 is made up of 12 amino acids.

Ten or more counts support this clonotype. This chain connects TRBV20-1 to TRBJ2-7, with unresolved D. Trimming left V 6 bases short and J 5 bases short, with 17 bases between. Looked up from germline, CDR1 is DFQATT and CDR2 is SNEGSKA (reference sequence). This CDR3 has 13 residues. The CDR3 is CSAPRHSVDEQYF. The CDR3 DNA reads TGCAGTGCACCTCGCCACTCCGTGGACGAGCAGTACTTC.

In its sample, this clonotype was seen a few times. The chain couples TRBV28 to TRBJ2-6, with D maybe TRBD1 (7 bases). Trimming stripped 7 bases from V and 0 bases from J, with 10 bases between. The CDR3 runs 15 residues. The germline CDR1 and CDR2 sequences are MDHEN and SYDVKM. The CDR3 DNA follows: TGTGCCAGCAATCAGGGGGGCTCTGGGGCCAACGTCCTGACTTTC. Its translation: CASNQGGSGANVLTF.

This clonotype was detected many times. This chain joins TRBV20-1 and TRBJ2-7; no firm D call. V dropped 3 bases and J dropped 2 bases, with 8 bases sitting between them. The CDR3 spans 12 residues. Germline V CDR1 and CDR2: DFQATT, SNEGSKA (reference sequence). The CDR3 sequence: CSARLSPYEQYF. Here the CDR3 DNA reads TGCAGTGCTAGGCTGAGTCCCTACGAGCAGTACTTC.

This clonotype showed up many times. The V gene is TRBV2, the J gene TRBJ2-3; D gene uncertain. V shed 4 bases and J shed 2 bases, with 10 bases lying between them. Germline CDR1 and CDR2: SNHLY and FYNNEI. CDR3 length equals 14 residues. The CDR3 is CASSGVQYTDTQYF. The CDR3 DNA is TGTGCCAGCAGTGGAGTACAGTACACAGATACGCAGTATTTT. Variable domain in full (rest from reference TRBV2 and TRBJ2-3): EPEVTQTPSHQVTQMGQEVILRCVPISNHLYFYWYRQILGQKVEFLVSFYNNEISEKSEIFDDQFSVERPDGSNFTLKIRSTKLEDSAMYFCASSGVQYTDTQYFGPGTRLTVL.

This clonotype was seen ten or more times. V is TRBV3-1 and J is TRBJ2-7, with TRBD2 as a possible D gene (5 bases). CDR3 length equals 14 residues. Trimming took off 4 bases at V and 3 bases at J, with 13 bases between the two ends. From germline, CDR1 is LGHDT and CDR2 YNNKEL (reference sequence). CDR3 amino acids: CASSPGEGIYEQYF. The CDR3 DNA sequence: TGTGCCAGCAGCCCCGGAGAGGGCATCTACGAGCAGTACTTC.

This clonotype has ten or more counts. This chain connects TRBV13 to TRBJ1-2, with a tentative D call TRBD1 (5 bases). CDR3 length equals 14 residues. Looked up from germline, CDR1 is PRHDT and CDR2 is FYEKMQ (reference sequence). Trimming removed 5 bases at V and 13 bases at J, with 23 bases between. CDR3 region: CASSPGTGGRECTF. In DNA, the CDR3 is TGTGCCAGCAGCCCAGGGACGGGCGGAAGAGAGTGCACCTTC.

This clonotype was observed a handful of times. This chain connects TRBV5-5 to TRBJ2-7; D may correspond to TRBD1 or TRBD2 (6 bases each). The germline CDR1 and CDR2 sequences are SGHKS and YYEKEE (reference sequence). V lost 4 bases, J lost 3 bases, and 17 bases lay in between. This CDR3 contains 15 residues. The DNA for the CDR3 is TGTGCCAGCAGCCAAAGGGGGGCCCCCTACTACGAGCAGTACTTC. Translated: CASSQRGAPYYEQYF.

Notes on this clonotype: The junction departs from the called germline gene at one end, perhaps through a read error. V gene TRBV12-3 or TRBV12-4 combines with J gene TRBJ1-3; D might be TRBD1 (5 bases). CDR3 length: 14 amino acids. The DNA for the CDR3 is TGTGCCAGCAGGTCCACAGGCCCTGGAAACGCCATATATTTT. This encodes CASRSTGPGNAIYF.

This chain connects TRBV5-4 to TRBJ2-2; D perhaps matches TRBD1 (5 bases). The CDR3 is 16 amino acids. Trimming took off 4 bases at V and 2 bases at J, with 15 bases between the two ends. The germline V gene encodes CDR1 SGHNT and CDR2 YYREEE (reference sequence). As DNA, the CDR3 is TGTGCCAGCAGCCTCCCAGGGTTCGGAAACACCGGGGAGCTGTTTTTT. It translates to CASSLPGFGNTGELFF.

This clonotype was detected many times. The gene calls are TRBV27 and TRBJ2-3, with a possible D match to TRBD2 (5 bases). This CDR3 spans 15 amino acids. V was trimmed by 3 bases and J by 2 bases, leaving 12 bases between them. Germline assignment: CDR1 MNHEY and CDR2 SMNVEV (reference sequence). This chain's CDR3 is CASSLRAPDTDTQYF. Written as DNA, the CDR3 is TGTGCCAGCAGTTTGAGGGCCCCTGACACAGATACGCAGTATTTT.

In the case of this clonotype: A much bigger clone sits one base away, suggesting this may be a read error. No conserved phenylalanine or tryptophan ends this CDR3, so it is likely a read error. V gene TRBV5-8 combines with J gene TRBJ2-7; TRBD1 is a possible D gene (5 bases). V lost 1 base to trimming and J lost 2 bases, with 10 bases between them. Germline-derived CDR1 and CDR2 are SGHTS and YDEGEE. The CDR3 runs to 14 residues. The CDR3 sequence is CASSLRARAYEQYS. The CDR3 nucleotides read TGTGCCAGCAGCTTGCGCGCCAGGGCCTACGAGCAGTACTCC.

In its sample, this clonotype was seen a few times. V gene TRBV29-1 combines with J gene TRBJ2-1, with D perhaps assigned TRBD1 or TRBD2 (6 bases each). V was cut by 1 base and J by 2 bases, with 15 bases left in between. Germline V gene sequence: CDR1 SQVTM, CDR2 ANQGSEA. This CDR3 is 16 amino acids long. DNA of the CDR3: TGCAGCGTTGAAGGGGTCCAAGGGGGGCCCTACAATGAGCAGTTCTTC. Protein product: CSVEGVQGGPYNEQFF.

The chain couples TRBV15 to TRBJ2-1; D uncertain. CDR1 LNHNV and CDR2 YYDKDF come from the germline V gene (reference sequence). V was pared by 0 bases and J by 5 bases, with 8 bases between. The CDR3 length is 14 residues. For the CDR3, the DNA is TGTGCCACCAGCAGAGATCCGGGTAACAATGAGCAGTTCTTC. This codes for CATSRDPGNNEQFF. The whole variable domain, filled in from reference TRBV15 and TRBJ2-1, reads DAMVIQNPRYQVTQFGKPVTLSCSQTLNHNVMYWYQQKSSQAPKLLFHYYDKDFNNEADTPDNFQSRRPNTSFCFLDIRSPGLGDTAMYLCATSRDPGNNEQFFGPGTRLTVL.

This clonotype has a count of ten or more. V usage is TRBV11-2 and J usage is TRBJ2-3; TRBD1 is a possible D gene (8 bases). Trimming removed 10 bases from V and 2 bases from J, with 19 bases in between. Looked up from germline, CDR1 is SGHAT and CDR2 is FQNNGV. The CDR3 covers 15 residues. CDR3 coding DNA: TGTGCCACACAGCGGACAGGGAGGGACACAGATACGCAGTATTTT. The encoded protein is CATQRTGRDTDTQYF.